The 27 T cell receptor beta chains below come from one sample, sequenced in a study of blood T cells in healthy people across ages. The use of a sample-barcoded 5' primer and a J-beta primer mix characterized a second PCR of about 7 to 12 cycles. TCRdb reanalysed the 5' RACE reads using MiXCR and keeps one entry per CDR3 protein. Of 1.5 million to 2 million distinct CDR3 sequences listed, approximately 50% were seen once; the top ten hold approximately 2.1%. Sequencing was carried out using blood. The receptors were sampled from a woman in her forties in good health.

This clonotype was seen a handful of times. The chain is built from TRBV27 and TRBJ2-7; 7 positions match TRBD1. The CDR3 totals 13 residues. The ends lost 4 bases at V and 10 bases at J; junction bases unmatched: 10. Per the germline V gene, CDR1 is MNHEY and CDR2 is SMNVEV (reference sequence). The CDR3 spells CASSSNRGSAQYF. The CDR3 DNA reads TGTGCCAGCAGTTCTAACAGGGGAAGCGCCCAGTACTTC.

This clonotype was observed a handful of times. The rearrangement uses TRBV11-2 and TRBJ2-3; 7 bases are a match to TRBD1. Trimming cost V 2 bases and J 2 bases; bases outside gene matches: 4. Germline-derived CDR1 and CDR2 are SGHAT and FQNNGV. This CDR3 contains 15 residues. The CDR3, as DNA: TGTGCCAGCAGCTTATCGGGACAGAACACAGATACGCAGTATTTT. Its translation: CASSLSGQNTDTQYF. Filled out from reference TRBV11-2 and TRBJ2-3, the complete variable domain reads EAGVAQSPRYKIIEKRQSVAFWCNPISGHATLYWYQQILGQGPKLLIQFQNNGVVDDSQLPKDRFSAERLKGVDSTLKIQPAKLEDSAVYLCASSLSGQNTDTQYFGPGTRLTVL.

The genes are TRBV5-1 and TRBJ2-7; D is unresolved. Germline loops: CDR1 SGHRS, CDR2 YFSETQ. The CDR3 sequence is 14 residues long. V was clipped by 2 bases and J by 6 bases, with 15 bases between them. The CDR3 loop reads CASSFSQNIGEQYF. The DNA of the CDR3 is TGCGCCAGCAGCTTTAGTCAGAATATCGGCGAGCAGTACTTC.

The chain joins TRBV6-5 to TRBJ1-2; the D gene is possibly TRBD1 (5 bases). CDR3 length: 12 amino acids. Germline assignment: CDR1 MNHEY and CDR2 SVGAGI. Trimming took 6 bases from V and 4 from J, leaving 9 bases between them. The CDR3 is CASRGRAYGYTF. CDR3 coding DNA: TGTGCCAGCAGGGGCAGGGCCTATGGCTACACCTTC.

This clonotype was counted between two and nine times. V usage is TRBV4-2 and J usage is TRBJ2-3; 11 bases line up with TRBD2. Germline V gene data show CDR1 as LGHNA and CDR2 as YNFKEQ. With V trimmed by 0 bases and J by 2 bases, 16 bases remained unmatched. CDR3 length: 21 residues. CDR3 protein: CASSQDRVFSGGAPHTDTQYF. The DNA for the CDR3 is TGTGCCAGCAGCCAAGATCGGGTGTTTAGCGGGGGGGCCCCCCACACAGATACGCAGTATTTT.

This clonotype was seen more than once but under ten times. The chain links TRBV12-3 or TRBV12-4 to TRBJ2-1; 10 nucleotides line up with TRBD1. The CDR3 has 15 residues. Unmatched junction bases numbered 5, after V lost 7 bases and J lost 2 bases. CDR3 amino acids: CASTSGTGAYNEQFF. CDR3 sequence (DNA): TGTGCCAGCACATCCGGGACAGGGGCCTACAATGAGCAGTTCTTC.

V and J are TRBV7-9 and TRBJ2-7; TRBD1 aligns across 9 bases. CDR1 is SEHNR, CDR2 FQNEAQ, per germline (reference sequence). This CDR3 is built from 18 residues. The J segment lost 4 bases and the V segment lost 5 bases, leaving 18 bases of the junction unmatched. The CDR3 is CASSLRGGTGSKTYEQYF. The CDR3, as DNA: TGTGCCAGCAGCCTCAGGGGAGGGACAGGGTCAAAGACGTACGAGCAGTACTTC.

The CDR3 DNA follows: TGTGCCAGCAGCTTGGCCTCGGGGCCCATTGAGGATACGCAGTATTTT. Translation gives CASSLASGPIEDTQYF. The chain recombines TRBV7-2 with TRBJ2-3, with D perhaps matching TRBD1 or TRBD2 (5 bases each). CDR3 length: 16 residues. Germline CDR1 and CDR2: SGHTA and FQGNSA. V lost 3 bases, J lost 6 bases, and 19 bases lay in between.

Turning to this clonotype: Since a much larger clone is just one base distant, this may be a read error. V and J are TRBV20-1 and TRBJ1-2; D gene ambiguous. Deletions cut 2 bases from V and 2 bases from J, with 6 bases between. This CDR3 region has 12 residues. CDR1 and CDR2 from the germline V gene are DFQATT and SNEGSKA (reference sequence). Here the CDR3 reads CSARKGNYGYTF. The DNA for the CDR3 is TGCAGTGCTAGAAAAGGGAACTATGGCTACACCTTC.

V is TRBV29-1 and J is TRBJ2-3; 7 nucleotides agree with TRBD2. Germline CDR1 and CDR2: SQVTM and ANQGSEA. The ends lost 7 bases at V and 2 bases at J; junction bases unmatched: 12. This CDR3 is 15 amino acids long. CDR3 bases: TGCAGCGCTGCCCCGTCCGGGACTAACACAGATACGCAGTATTTT. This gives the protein CSAAPSGTNTDTQYF.

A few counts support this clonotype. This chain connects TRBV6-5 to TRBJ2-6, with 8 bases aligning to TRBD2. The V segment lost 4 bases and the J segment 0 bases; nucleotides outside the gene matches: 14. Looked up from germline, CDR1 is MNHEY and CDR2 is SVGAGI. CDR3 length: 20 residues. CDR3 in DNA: TGTGCCAGCAGTTCCCGGGACGGGGGGGACCCCTCCTCTGGGGCCAACGTCCTGACTTTC. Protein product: CASSSRDGGDPSSGANVLTF.

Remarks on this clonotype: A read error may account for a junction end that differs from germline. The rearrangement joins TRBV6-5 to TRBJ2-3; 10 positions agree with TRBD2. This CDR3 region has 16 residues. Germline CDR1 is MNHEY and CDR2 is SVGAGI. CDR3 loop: CVSSSSIAGGPDTQYF. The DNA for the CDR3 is TGTGTCAGCAGTTCCTCTATAGCGGGGGGACCCGATACGCAGTATTTT.

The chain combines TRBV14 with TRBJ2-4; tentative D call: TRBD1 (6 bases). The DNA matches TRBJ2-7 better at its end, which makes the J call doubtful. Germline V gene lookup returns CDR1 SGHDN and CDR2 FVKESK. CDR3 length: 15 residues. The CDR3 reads CASSPEWGRSYEQYF. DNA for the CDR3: TGTGCCAGCAGCCCCGAGTGGGGGCGGTCCTACGAGCAGTACTTC.

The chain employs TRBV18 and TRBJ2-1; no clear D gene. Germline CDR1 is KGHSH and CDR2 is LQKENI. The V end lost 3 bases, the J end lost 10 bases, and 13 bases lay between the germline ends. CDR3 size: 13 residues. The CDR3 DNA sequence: TGTGCCAGCTCACCGGTTCACTCCTACGAGCAGTTCTTC. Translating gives CASSPVHSYEQFF.

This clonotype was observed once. The CDR3 here is CASSPGQAKSNTEAFF. CDR3 nucleotides: TGCGCCAGCAGCCCTGGACAGGCCAAGTCGAACACTGAAGCTTTCTTT. J is TRBJ1-1 and V is TRBV4-1; 7 nucleotides match TRBD1. The V gene end was trimmed by 4 bases and the J gene end by 1 base; junction bases not matched to a gene: 9. Germline CDR1 MGHRA, CDR2 YSYEKL. This CDR3 comprises 16 residues.

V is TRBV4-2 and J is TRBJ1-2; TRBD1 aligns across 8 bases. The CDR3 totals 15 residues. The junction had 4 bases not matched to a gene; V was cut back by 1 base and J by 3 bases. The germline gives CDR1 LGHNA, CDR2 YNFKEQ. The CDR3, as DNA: TGTGCCAGCAGCCAAGTGACAGGGGCCGACTATGGCTACACCTTC. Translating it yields CASSQVTGADYGYTF.

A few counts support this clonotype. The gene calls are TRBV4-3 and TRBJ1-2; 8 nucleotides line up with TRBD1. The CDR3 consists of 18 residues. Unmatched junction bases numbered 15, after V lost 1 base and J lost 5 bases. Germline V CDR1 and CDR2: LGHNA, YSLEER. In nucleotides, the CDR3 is TGCGCCAGCAGCCAAGGTTCGACAGGGGTTCGAGGGAAATATGGCTACACCTTC. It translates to CASSQGSTGVRGKYGYTF.

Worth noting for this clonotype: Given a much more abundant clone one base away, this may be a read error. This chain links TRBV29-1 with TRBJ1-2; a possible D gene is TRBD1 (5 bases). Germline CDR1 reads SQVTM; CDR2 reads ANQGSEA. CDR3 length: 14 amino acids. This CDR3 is CGVRGGTEFYGYTF. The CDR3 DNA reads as TGCGGCGTGAGGGGAGGGACCGAGTTCTATGGCTACACCTTC.

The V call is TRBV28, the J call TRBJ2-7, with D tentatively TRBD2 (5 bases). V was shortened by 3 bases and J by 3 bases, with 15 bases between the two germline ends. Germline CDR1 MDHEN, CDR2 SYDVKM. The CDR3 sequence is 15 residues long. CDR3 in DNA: TGTGCCAGCAGTTTTTTTATGGGGAGTGGCTACGAGCAGTACTTC. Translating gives CASSFFMGSGYEQYF.

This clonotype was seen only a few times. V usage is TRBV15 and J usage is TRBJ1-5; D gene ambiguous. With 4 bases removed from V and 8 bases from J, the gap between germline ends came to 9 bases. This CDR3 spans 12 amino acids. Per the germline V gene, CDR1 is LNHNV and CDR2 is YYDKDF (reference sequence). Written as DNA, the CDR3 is TGTGCCACCAGCACTCATTTCAAGCCCCAGCATTTT. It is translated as CATSTHFKPQHF. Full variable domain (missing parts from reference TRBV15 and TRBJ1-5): DAMVIQNPRYQVTQFGKPVTLSCSQTLNHNVMYWYQQKSSQAPKLLFHYYDKDFNNEADTPDNFQSRRPNTSFCFLDIRSPGLGDTAMYLCATSTHFKPQHFGDGTRLSIL.

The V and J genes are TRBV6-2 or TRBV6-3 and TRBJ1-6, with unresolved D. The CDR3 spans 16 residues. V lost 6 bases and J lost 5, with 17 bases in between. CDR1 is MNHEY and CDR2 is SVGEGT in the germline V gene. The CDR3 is CASSPTRTANNSPLHF. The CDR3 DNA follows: TGTGCCAGCAGCCCAACAAGGACGGCAAATAATTCACCCCTCCACTTT.

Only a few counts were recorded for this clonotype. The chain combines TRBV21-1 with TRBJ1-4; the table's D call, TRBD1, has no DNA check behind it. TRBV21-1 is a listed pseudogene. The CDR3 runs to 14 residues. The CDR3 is CASSKVQGGEKLFF. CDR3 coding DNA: TGTGCCAGCAGCAAAGTTCAGGGTGGTGAAAAACTGTTTTTT.

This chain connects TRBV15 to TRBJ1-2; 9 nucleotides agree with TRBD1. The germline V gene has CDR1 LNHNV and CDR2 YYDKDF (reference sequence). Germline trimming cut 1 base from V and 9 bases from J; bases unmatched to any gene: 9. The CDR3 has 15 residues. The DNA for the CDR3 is TGTGCCACCAGCAGAGTGGGTACAGGGGGCGGTAGCTACACCTTC. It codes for CATSRVGTGGGSYTF.

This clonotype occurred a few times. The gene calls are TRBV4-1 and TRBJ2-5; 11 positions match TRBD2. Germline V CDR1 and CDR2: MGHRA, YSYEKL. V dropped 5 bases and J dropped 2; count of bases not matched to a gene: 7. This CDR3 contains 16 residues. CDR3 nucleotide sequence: TGCGCCAGCAGCACCCCTAGCGGGGGGTCGCAAGAGACCCAGTACTTC. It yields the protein CASSTPSGGSQETQYF.

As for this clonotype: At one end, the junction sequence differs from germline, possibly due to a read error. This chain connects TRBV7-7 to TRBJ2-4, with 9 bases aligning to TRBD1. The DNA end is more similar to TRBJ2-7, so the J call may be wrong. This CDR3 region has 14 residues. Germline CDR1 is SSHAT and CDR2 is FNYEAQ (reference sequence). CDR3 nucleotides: TGTGCTAGCAGCGACGGACAGGGGTCCTACGAGCAGTACTTC. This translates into CASSDGQGSYEQYF.

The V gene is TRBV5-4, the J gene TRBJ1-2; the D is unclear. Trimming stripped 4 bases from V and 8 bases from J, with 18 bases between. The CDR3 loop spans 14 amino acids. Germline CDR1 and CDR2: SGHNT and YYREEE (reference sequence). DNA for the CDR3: TGTGCCAGCAGCGCTCAGAGCCCCCCCCGCGGCTACACCTTC. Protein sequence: CASSAQSPPRGYTF. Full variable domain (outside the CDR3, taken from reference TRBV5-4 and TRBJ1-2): ETGVTQSPTHLIKTRGQQVTLRCSSQSGHNTVSWYQQALGQGPQFIFQYYREEENGRGNFPPRFSGLQFPNYSSELNVNALELDDSALYLCASSAQSPPRGYTFGSGTRLTVV.

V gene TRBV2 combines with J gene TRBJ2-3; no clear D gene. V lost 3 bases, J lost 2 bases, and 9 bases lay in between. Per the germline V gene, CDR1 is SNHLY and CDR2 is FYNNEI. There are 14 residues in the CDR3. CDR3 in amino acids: CASSDLGLTDTQYF. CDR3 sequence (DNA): TGTGCCAGCAGTGATTTAGGGCTCACAGATACGCAGTATTTT.